This TCR beta chain comes out of a study of blood T cell repertoires in COVID-19. Study overall: Samples representing acute and convalescent COVID-19 were sourced from the United States, Italy and Spain. From T cells, B-cell-depleted T cells, or PBMCs came the material, which was cDNA or gDNA.

In the original processing: Quantification of nucleated cells was approximated via reference gene primer amplification. Generated by immunoSEQ multiplex PCR, the TCRdb table keeps only in-frame clones and is missing some. D and trimming come from the DNA, and the V and J calls and clone size come from that table. The sample holds over 150,000 clones, 65% to 85% seen once. Seattle patient enrollment occurred during active infection, with longitudinal follow-up thereafter. Germline assignment: CDR1 SGHRS and CDR2 YFSETQ. The germline V and J ends were trimmed by 4 bases and 1 base, with 5 bases remaining between them. This CDR3 comprises 12 residues.

The sequence was collected from a woman aged 40-49 years with COVID-19, enrolled during active disease. Sequenced: peripheral blood. The gene calls are TRBV5-1 and TRBJ1-1, with D unclear. This CDR3 reads CASSPGNTEAFF. CDR3 in DNA: TGCGCCAGCAGCCCAGGGAACACTGAAGCTTTCTTT. Full variable domain (outside the CDR3, taken from reference TRBV5-1 and TRBJ1-1): KAGVTQTPRYLIKTRGQQVTLSCSPISGHRSVSWYQQTPGQGLQFLFEYFSETQRNKGNFPGRFSGRQFSNSRSEMNVSTLELGDSALYLCASSPGNTEAFFGQGTRLTVV.